This T cell receptor beta chain was captured by sequencing in a study of blood T cell repertoires in COVID-19. CDR1 and CDR2 from the germline V gene are SGHRS and YFSETQ. The CDR3 sequence is 16 residues long. Trimming removed 4 bases at V and 5 bases at J, with 21 bases between. Assay used: immunoSEQ multiplex PCR; TCRdb lists only in-frame clones, some missing. The sample includes 250,000 or so clones, roughly 86% seen only once; the top ten take around 2.4%. The genes are TRBV5-1 and TRBJ2-5; D perhaps matches TRBD2 (5 bases). The sequencing input was PBMCs or T cells enriched from blood (not recorded which). The receptor was derived from a woman aged 18 to 35 who had recovered from COVID-19. The chain's CDR3 is CASSPTLDPQSETQYF. The CDR3 DNA reads TGCGCCAGCAGCCCAACACTAGATCCCCAGAGCGAGACCCAGTACTTC.